One and the same sample provided the 2 T cell receptor beta chains below, sequenced in a study of shared clonotypes between healthy human individuals. The table came from immunoSEQ multiplex PCR; TCRdb's copy has only in-frame clones and leaves some out. The repertoire includes about 2.4 million clones, roughly nine tenths of them detected once, and over 0.12% sits in the top ten. Sequenced input: naive CD4+ T cells sorted from blood. Subset reported: CD45RA+ positively selected. These receptor sequences come from a man aged 18-30 years in good health.

A remark on this clone: The sample carries other DNA sequences with the same CDR3. CDR3 protein: CASSSGLAGVGEQYF. The CDR3 coding sequence is TGTGCCAGCAGCTCGGGACTAGCGGGGGTAGGAGAGCAGTACTTC. This chain uses TRBV5-4 with TRBJ2-7, with 14 bases fitting TRBD2. V shed 3 bases, J shed 7 bases, and the junction held 6 bases outside the gene matches. The CDR3 is 15 amino acids. CDR1 is SGHNT and CDR2 is YYREEE in the germline V gene (reference sequence). Full variable domain (missing parts from reference TRBV5-4 and TRBJ2-7): ETGVTQSPTHLIKTRGQQVTLRCSSQSGHNTVSWYQQALGQGPQFIFQYYREEENGRGNFPPRFSGLQFPNYSSELNVNALELDDSALYLCASSSGLAGVGEQYFGPGTRLTVT.

On this clone: Other DNA sequences within the sample encode an identical CDR3. The chain carries TRBV5-1 and TRBJ1-2, with a possible D match to TRBD1 (5 bases). This CDR3 has 14 amino acids. Germline loops: CDR1 SGHRS, CDR2 YFSETQ. Trimming removed 7 bases at V and 2 bases at J, with 15 bases between. Written as DNA, the CDR3 is TGCGCCAGCTCCCCGCGGGGGGAGAACTATGGCTACACCTTC. Translated: CASSPRGENYGYTF.